These 8 T cell receptor beta chains were all obtained from the same sample, sequenced in a study of T cell responses to AZD1222 COVID-19 vaccine. Sequenced by immunoSEQ multiplex PCR; TCRdb stores in-frame clones only, minus some. The data contain about 130,000 clones, roughly nine tenths of them singletons. The sequencing used peripheral blood, collected on day 0 of AZD1222 vaccination. These receptors all stem from an adult in good health.

This chain joins TRBV5-1 and TRBJ2-1; D unclear. Trimming removed 2 bases from V and 8 bases from J, with 8 bases in between. CDR1 is SGHRS, CDR2 YFSETQ, per germline. The CDR3 extends over 12 amino acids. CDR3 in DNA: TGCGCCAGCAGCTTAATAATCCATGAGCAGTTCTTC. Its protein is CASSLIIHEQFF.

J is TRBJ1-1 and V is TRBV7-2; maybe TRBD1 (6 bases). Trimming cost V 5 bases and J 0 bases, with 13 bases left between them. There are 15 residues in the CDR3. CDR1 and CDR2 (germline): SGHTA, FQGNSA. The CDR3 is CASSPSRGLNTEAFF. CDR3 DNA sequence: TGTGCCAGCAGCCCGAGCAGGGGATTGAACACTGAAGCTTTCTTT. Using reference TRBV7-2 and TRBJ1-1 for the parts outside the CDR3, the full variable domain is GAGVSQSPSNKVTEKGKDVELRCDPISGHTALYWYRQSLGQGLEFLIYFQGNSAPDKSGLPSDRFSAERTGGSVSTLTIQRTQQEDSAVYLCASSPSRGLNTEAFFGQGTRLTVV.

The rearrangement links TRBV9 to TRBJ2-2, with D perhaps TRBD1 or TRBD2 (5 bases each). The germline gives CDR1 SGDLS, CDR2 YYNGEE. V lost 0 bases, J lost 6 bases, and 6 bases lay in between. This CDR3 region has 13 residues. The CDR3 DNA is TGTGCCAGCAGCGTAGGAGGGGCCGGGGAGCTGTTTTTT. This codes for CASSVGGAGELFF.

Only one count was recorded for this clone. The chain employs TRBV5-4 and TRBJ2-4; D ambiguous. The CDR3 has 14 amino acids. Germline CDR1 SGHNT, CDR2 YYREEE (reference sequence). Trimming took off 0 bases at V and 6 bases at J, with 10 bases between the two ends. CDR3 amino acids: CASSLAGRTNIQYF. The CDR3 DNA is TGTGCCAGCAGCTTGGCAGGACGGACAAACATTCAGTACTTC. Together with reference TRBV5-4 and TRBJ2-4, the CDR3 gives the full variable domain: ETGVTQSPTHLIKTRGQQVTLRCSSQSGHNTVSWYQQALGQGPQFIFQYYREEENGRGNFPPRFSGLQFPNYSSELNVNALELDDSALYLCASSLAGRTNIQYFGAGTRLSVL.

In DNA form, the CDR3 reads TGTGCCAGCAGTTTAGCGCCGGGGACAGGGGTATATGGCTACACCTTC. Its translation is CASSLAPGTGVYGYTF. The rearrangement links TRBV27 to TRBJ1-2; 10 nucleotides line up with TRBD1. CDR1 is MNHEY, CDR2 SMNVEV, per germline (reference sequence). Germline trimming cut 2 bases from V and 5 bases from J; bases unmatched to any gene: 8. The CDR3 contains 16 residues.

This clone was observed once. This chain links TRBV6-5 with TRBJ1-1; D remains ambiguous. Trimming took 6 bases from V and 2 from J, leaving 7 bases between them. Germline CDR1 is MNHEY and CDR2 is SVGAGI. The CDR3 spans 12 residues. This chain's CDR3 is CASSHRNTEAFF. The CDR3 nucleotides are TGTGCCAGCAGCCATCGAAACACTGAAGCTTTCTTT.

The chain is built from TRBV19 and TRBJ2-3; TRBD2 aligns across 9 bases. The CDR3 runs 16 residues. V was pared by 3 bases and J by 0 bases, with 4 bases of the junction left unmatched. Germline lookup yields CDR1 LNHDA and CDR2 SQIVND (reference sequence). In nucleotides, the CDR3 is TGTGCCAGTAGTATTAGAGCGGGAGGTAGCACAGATACGCAGTATTTT. Translation: CASSIRAGGSTDTQYF.

The rearrangement links TRBV6-4 to TRBJ2-3; 7 bases are shared with TRBD2. The junction had 3 bases not matched to a gene; V was cut back by 3 bases and J by 0 bases. This CDR3 has 15 amino acids. Germline V CDR1 and CDR2: MRHNA, SNTAGT. This chain's CDR3 is CASSESSGSTDTQYF. As DNA, the CDR3 is TGTGCCAGCAGTGAGAGTAGCGGGAGCACAGATACGCAGTATTTT.